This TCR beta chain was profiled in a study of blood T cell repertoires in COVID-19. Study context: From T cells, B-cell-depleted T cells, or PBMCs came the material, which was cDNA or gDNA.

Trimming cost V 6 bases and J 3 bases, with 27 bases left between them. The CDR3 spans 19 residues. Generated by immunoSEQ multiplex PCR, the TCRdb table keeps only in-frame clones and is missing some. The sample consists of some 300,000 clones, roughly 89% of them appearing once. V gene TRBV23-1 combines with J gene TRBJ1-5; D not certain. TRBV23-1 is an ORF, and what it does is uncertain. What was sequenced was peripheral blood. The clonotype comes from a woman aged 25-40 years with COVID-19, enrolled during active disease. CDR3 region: CASRDQKEVEKGLNQPQHF. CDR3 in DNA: TGCGCCAGCAGGGACCAGAAGGAGGTGGAGAAGGGTCTCAATCAGCCCCAGCATTTT.